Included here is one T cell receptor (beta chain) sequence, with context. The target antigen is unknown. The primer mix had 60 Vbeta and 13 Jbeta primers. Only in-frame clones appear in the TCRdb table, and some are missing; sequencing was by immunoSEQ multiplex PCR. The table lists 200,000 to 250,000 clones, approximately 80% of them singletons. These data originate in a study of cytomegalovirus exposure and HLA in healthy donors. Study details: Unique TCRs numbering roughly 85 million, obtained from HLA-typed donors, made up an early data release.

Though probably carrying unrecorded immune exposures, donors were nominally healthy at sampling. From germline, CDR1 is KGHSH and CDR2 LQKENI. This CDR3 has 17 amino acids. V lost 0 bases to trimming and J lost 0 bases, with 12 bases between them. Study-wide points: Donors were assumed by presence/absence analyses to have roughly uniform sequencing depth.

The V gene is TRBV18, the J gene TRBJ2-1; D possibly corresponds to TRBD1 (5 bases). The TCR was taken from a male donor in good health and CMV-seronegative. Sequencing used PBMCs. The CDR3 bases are TGTGCCAGCTCACCACCACCAGGACAAAGCTCCTACAATGAGCAGTTCTTC. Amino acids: CASSPPPGQSSYNEQFF.